The rows below give T cell receptor beta chains drawn from one sample of a study of OX40 agonist ivuxolimab in advanced cancers. The protocol was immunoSEQ multiplex PCR, while the TCRdb copy is restricted to in-frame clones and leaves out a portion. The data show 50,000 to 85,000 clones, around 85% seen once. The starting material was CD4+ or CD8+ T cells sorted from blood, obtained in a trial of the OX40 agonist ivuxolimab. Receptor source: an adult with an advanced solid tumor such as melanoma, head and neck, liver or kidney cancer. Both conserved end residues are part of each CDR3. D genes are given only for firm matches. A row's size may be missing; if present it is once, few, many or a size class.

j_call: TRBJ1-6; v_call: TRBV27; clone_size: -; d_call: -; cdr3_aa: CASRERGSPLHF; cdr3_nt: TGTGCCAGCAGGGAGCGGGGTTCACCCCTCCACTTT
j_call: TRBJ2-5; v_call: TRBV19; clone_size: -; d_call: TRBD2; cdr3_aa: CASSLAGGRQETQYF; cdr3_nt: TGTGCCAGTAGTTTAGCGGGGGGGCGCCAAGAGACCCAGTACTTC
j_call: TRBJ2-5; v_call: TRBV5-6; clone_size: -; d_call: -; cdr3_aa: CASQRTFQETQYF; cdr3_nt: TGTGCCAGTCAAAGGACTTTCCAAGAGACCCAGTACTTC
j_call: TRBJ2-7; v_call: TRBV4-1; clone_size: few; d_call: TRBD2; cdr3_aa: CASKLDLAGLTEQYF; cdr3_nt: TGCGCCAGCAAATTGGATCTAGCGGGTCTTACCGAGCAGTACTTC
j_call: TRBJ1-1; v_call: TRBV7-3; clone_size: -; d_call: -; cdr3_aa: CASSWKRGTEAFF; cdr3_nt: TGTGCCAGCAGCTGGAAGAGGGGCACTGAAGCTTTCTTT
j_call: TRBJ2-2; v_call: TRBV7-9; clone_size: -; d_call: TRBD2; cdr3_aa: CASSLWGTAGRLTGELFF; cdr3_nt: TGTGCCAGCAGCTTATGGGGTACGGCCGGGAGGCTCACCGGGGAGCTGTTTTTT
j_call: TRBJ2-3; v_call: TRBV18; clone_size: -; d_call: -; cdr3_aa: CASSAGAGLADTQYF; cdr3_nt: TGTGCCAGCTCCGCGGGGGCAGGGCTGGCAGATACGCAGTATTTT
j_call: TRBJ1-6; v_call: TRBV30; clone_size: -; d_call: -; cdr3_aa: CAWSVGSRSGSPLHF; cdr3_nt: TGTGCCTGGAGTGTAGGGTCCCGGAGTGGTTCACCCCTCCACTTT
j_call: TRBJ2-7; v_call: TRBV11-3; clone_size: few; d_call: TRBD1; cdr3_aa: CASSLGQGVPYEQYF; cdr3_nt: TGTGCCAGCAGCTTGGGACAGGGGGTTCCCTACGAGCAGTACTTC
j_call: TRBJ2-5; v_call: TRBV30; clone_size: -; d_call: -; cdr3_aa: CAWSTGVPPSGTQYF; cdr3_nt: TGTGCCTGGAGCACCGGAGTCCCTCCGAGCGGGACCCAGTACTTC
j_call: TRBJ1-5; v_call: TRBV6-1; clone_size: -; d_call: -; cdr3_aa: CASRQGGQPQHF; cdr3_nt: TGTGCCAGCAGACAGGGTGGTCAGCCCCAGCATTTT
j_call: TRBJ1-1; v_call: TRBV6-1; clone_size: -; d_call: TRBD1; cdr3_aa: CASSRQGPTEAFF; cdr3_nt: TGTGCCAGCAGCCGACAGGGGCCCACTGAAGCTTTCTTT
j_call: TRBJ1-6; v_call: TRBV30; clone_size: -; d_call: -; cdr3_aa: CAWRAVTLHF; cdr3_nt: TGTGCCTGGAGGGCTGTCACCCTCCACTTT
j_call: TRBJ2-2; v_call: TRBV28; clone_size: -; d_call: -; cdr3_aa: CATTRPNTGELFF; cdr3_nt: TGTGCCACCACCAGACCGAACACCGGGGAGCTGTTTTTT
j_call: TRBJ2-6; v_call: TRBV6-1; clone_size: -; d_call: -; cdr3_aa: CASSRELSGANVLTF; cdr3_nt: TGTGCCAGCAGCCGGGAACTCTCTGGGGCCAACGTCCTGACTTTC
j_call: TRBJ2-1; v_call: TRBV4-2; clone_size: -; d_call: TRBD2; cdr3_aa: CASSQDSGGGPDEQFF; cdr3_nt: TGTGCCAGCAGCCAAGATAGCGGGGGGGGACCCGATGAGCAGTTCTTC
j_call: TRBJ1-2; v_call: TRBV28; clone_size: -; d_call: -; cdr3_aa: CASRRGTGYGYTF; cdr3_nt: TGTGCCAGTCGGAGGGGCACGGGCTATGGCTACACCTTC
j_call: TRBJ2-7; v_call: TRBV10-2; clone_size: -; d_call: -; cdr3_aa: CASSYWGYEQYF; cdr3_nt: TGCGCCAGCTCCTATTGGGGGTACGAGCAGTACTTC
j_call: TRBJ2-5; v_call: TRBV9; clone_size: once; d_call: TRBD1; cdr3_aa: CASSVQTGTKETQYF; cdr3_nt: TGTGCCAGCAGCGTTCAGACAGGGACAAAGGAGACCCAGTACTTC
j_call: TRBJ1-2; v_call: TRBV7-2; clone_size: -; d_call: -; cdr3_aa: CASSLALDPITF; cdr3_nt: TGTGCCAGCAGCTTAGCGTTGGACCCGATTACCTTC
j_call: TRBJ1-5; v_call: TRBV4-1; clone_size: -; d_call: TRBD1; cdr3_aa: CASSQDWDRSNQPQHF; cdr3_nt: TGCGCCAGCAGCCAAGACTGGGACAGAAGCAATCAGCCCCAGCATTTT
j_call: TRBJ2-7; v_call: TRBV6-6; clone_size: -; d_call: -; cdr3_aa: CASSPLPYEQYF; cdr3_nt: TGTGCCAGCAGCCCCCTTCCCTACGAGCAGTACTTC
j_call: TRBJ1-4; v_call: TRBV5-4; clone_size: -; d_call: -; cdr3_aa: CASSLGGAHEKLFF; cdr3_nt: TGTGCCAGCAGCTTGGGGGGGGCCCATGAAAAACTGTTTTTT
j_call: TRBJ2-1; v_call: TRBV30; clone_size: -; d_call: TRBD2; cdr3_aa: CAWSHLGTSGSLSSYNEQFF; cdr3_nt: TGTGCCTGGAGTCACTTAGGGACTAGCGGGAGCTTGTCATCCTACAATGAGCAGTTCTTC
j_call: TRBJ1-2; v_call: TRBV18; clone_size: -; d_call: -; cdr3_aa: CASSPDRIIGNGYTF; cdr3_nt: TGTGCCAGCTCACCAGACCGAATCATAGGGAATGGCTACACCTTC